This TCR beta chain was recovered during a study of blood T cell repertoires in COVID-19. Across the whole study: The study drew acute and convalescent COVID-19 samples from the United States, Italy and Spain.

The repertoire was sequenced with immunoSEQ multiplex PCR; TCRdb's copy has only in-frame clones and lacks some. The sample lists tens of thousands of clones, approximately 80% occurring once. The ends were cut back, 3 bases at V and 2 bases at J, with 14 bases in the middle. CDR1 KGHSH and CDR2 LQKENI come from the germline V gene. The length of the CDR3 is 15 residues. The V call is TRBV18, the J call TRBJ2-7; D might be TRBD1 (5 bases). The receptor was derived from a man older than 75 with active or convalescent COVID-19. The sequencing sample was made of peripheral blood. CDR3 nucleotides: TGTGCCAGCTCACCGCGGCAGGGCACTACCTACGAGCAGTACTTC. It is translated as CASSPRQGTTYEQYF.